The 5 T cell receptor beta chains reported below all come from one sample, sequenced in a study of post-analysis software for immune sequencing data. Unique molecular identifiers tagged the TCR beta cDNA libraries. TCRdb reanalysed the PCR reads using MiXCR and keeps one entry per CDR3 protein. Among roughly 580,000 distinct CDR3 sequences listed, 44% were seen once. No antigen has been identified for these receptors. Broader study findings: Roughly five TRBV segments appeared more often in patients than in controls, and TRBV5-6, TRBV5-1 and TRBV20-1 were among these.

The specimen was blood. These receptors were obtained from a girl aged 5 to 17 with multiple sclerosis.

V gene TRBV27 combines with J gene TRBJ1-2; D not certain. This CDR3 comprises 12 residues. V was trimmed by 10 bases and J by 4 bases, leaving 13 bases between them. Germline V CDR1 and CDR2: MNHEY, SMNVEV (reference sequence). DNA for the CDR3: TGTGCCACGAGAGATACTAGCTATGGCTACACCTTC. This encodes CATRDTSYGYTF.

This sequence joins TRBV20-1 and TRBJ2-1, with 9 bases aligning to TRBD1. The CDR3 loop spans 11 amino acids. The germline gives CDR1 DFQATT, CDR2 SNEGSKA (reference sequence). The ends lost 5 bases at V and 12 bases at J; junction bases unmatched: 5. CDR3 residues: CSAGTGPAQFF. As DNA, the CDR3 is TGCAGTGCTGGGACAGGGCCGGCGCAGTTCTTC.

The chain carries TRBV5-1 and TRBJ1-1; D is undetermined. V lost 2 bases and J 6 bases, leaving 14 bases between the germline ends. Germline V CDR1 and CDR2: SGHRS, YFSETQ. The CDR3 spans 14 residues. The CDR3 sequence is CASSFFLLGSEAFF. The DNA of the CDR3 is TGCGCCAGCAGCTTCTTCTTGTTAGGGTCTGAAGCTTTCTTT.

CDR3 bases: TGCGCCAGCACCCGTGGCGGGAGATCTAACACCGGGGAGCTGTTTTTT. This sequence encodes CASTRGGRSNTGELFF. The J gene is TRBJ2-2, the V gene TRBV5-1, with 7 bases aligning to TRBD2. The junction had 10 bases not matched to a gene; V was cut back by 6 bases and J by 2 bases. CDR3 length: 16 amino acids. Germline lookup yields CDR1 SGHRS and CDR2 YFSETQ.

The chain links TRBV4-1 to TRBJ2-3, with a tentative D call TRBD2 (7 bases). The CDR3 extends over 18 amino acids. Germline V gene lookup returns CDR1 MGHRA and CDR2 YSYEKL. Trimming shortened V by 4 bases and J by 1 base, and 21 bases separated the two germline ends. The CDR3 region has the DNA TGCGCCAGCAGCCCTTCGCACTCACAGGGAGGGGGCACAGATACGCAGTATTTT. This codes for CASSPSHSQGGGTDTQYF.